The clone carrying this TCR beta chain was seen repeatedly, ten times or more. The data belong to a study of early T cells in non-severe SARS-CoV-2 infection. Study background: Chains were not paired, and sequencing was done on bulk RNA from unsorted whole blood.

TCRdb re-derived calls from the 5' RACE reads in MiXCR, one entry per CDR3 protein. The sample consists of around 35,000 distinct CDR3 sequences, approximately 6.3% of them appearing once. This CDR3 contains 16 residues. The chain joins TRBV21-1 to TRBJ2-2; the D call of TRBD2 is as the table states it, not checked on the DNA. TRBV21-1 is termed a pseudogene. The sequence was obtained from an adult who was a healthcare worker with PCR-confirmed SARS-CoV-2 infection or an uninfected control (not recorded which). Material: whole blood. The CDR3, as DNA: TGTGCCAGCAACTCGTGGGGGACTAGCGGGACCGGGGAGCTGTTTTTT. Translating gives CASNSWGTSGTGELFF.